These T cell receptor beta chains were read from a single sample in a study of cytotoxic CD8 clonotypes in ibrutinib-treated CLL. Some clones are missing from TCRdb's copy, which holds only in-frame ones; the method was immunoSEQ multiplex PCR. The sample holds around 140,000 clones, 80% to 90% seen once. Sequencing used PBMCs, obtained after 24 months of ibrutinib treatment. These receptors were collected from a human donor with chronic lymphocytic leukemia. Both conserved end residues are part of each CDR3. Fields, in order: CDR3 length, clone size, D gene, J gene, V gene, CDR3 protein, CDR3 DNA. The D gene is left open where the match is weak. Some rows mark clone size as missing; the rest say once, few, many or name a class of expanded clone.

15 NA NA TRBJ2-5 TRBV25-1 CASSAAGLYQETQYF TGTGCCAGCAGTGCGGCCGGATTGTACCAAGAGACCCAGTACTTC
16 NA TRBD1 TRBJ2-3 TRBV7-2 CASSPGQSFSTDTQYF TGTGCCAGCAGCCCGGGACAGTCATTCAGCACAGATACGCAGTATTTT
14 NA TRBD1 TRBJ2-5 TRBV5-6 CASSPGTGGLTQYF TGTGCCAGCAGCCCGGGGACAGGGGGCCTGACCCAGTACTTC
13 few NA TRBJ2-1 TRBV5-1 CASTGPSYNEQFF TGCGCCAGCACGGGACCATCCTACAATGAGCAGTTCTTC
14 few TRBD1 TRBJ2-2 TRBV5-1 CASSMQGGAGELFF TGCGCCAGCAGCATGCAAGGGGGCGCCGGGGAGCTGTTTTTT
14 few TRBD1 TRBJ2-4 TRBV28 CASSRTGGTNIQYF TGTGCCAGCAGCCGGACAGGGGGCACAAACATTCAGTACTTC
11 NA NA TRBJ1-2 TRBV20-1 CSAHGRNLYTF TGCAGTGCCCATGGACGGAATCTCTACACCTTC
15 NA NA TRBJ2-7 TRBV19 CASSTSGIYTGEQYF TGTGCCAGTAGTACGTCCGGGATCTACACAGGCGAGCAGTACTTC
13 NA NA TRBJ2-5 TRBV2 CASRQGAQETQYF TGTGCCAGCAGACAGGGAGCCCAAGAGACCCAGTACTTC
15 NA TRBD1 TRBJ1-2 TRBV7-2 CASSPLGGGLVGYTF TGTGCCAGCAGCCCCCTAGGGGGCGGCCTGGTTGGCTACACCTTC
13 NA NA TRBJ1-5 TRBV2 CASRRTENQPQHF TGTGCCAGCAGGAGGACGGAGAATCAGCCCCAGCATTTT
17 NA TRBD1 TRBJ1-3 TRBV4-3 CASSQGMGLTGGNTIYF TGCGCCAGCAGCCAAGGAATGGGCCTGACAGGGGGAAACACCATATATTTT
14 NA NA TRBJ1-3 TRBV9 CASSVVGSGNTIYF TGTGCCAGCAGCGTAGTGGGGTCAGGAAACACCATATATTTT
17 NA TRBD1 TRBJ1-1 TRBV7-9 CASSPPWTGPLNTEAFF TGTGCCAGCAGCCCACCCTGGACAGGACCCTTGAACACTGAAGCTTTCTTT
14 NA NA TRBJ2-2 TRBV5-6 CASSLGTGTGELFF TGTGCCAGCAGCTTGGGGACCGGTACCGGGGAGCTGTTTTTT
13 NA TRBD1 TRBJ1-5 TRBV28 CASSGDRGQPQHF TGTGCCAGCAGTGGGGACAGGGGCCAGCCCCAGCATTTT
15 NA TRBD1 TRBJ2-7 TRBV28 CASRETGVSSYEQYF TGTGCCAGCAGGGAAACAGGGGTTTCGTCCTACGAGCAGTACTTC
14 NA NA TRBJ2-2 TRBV4-3 CASSQVRGWGELFF TGCGCCAGCAGCCAAGTTCGGGGCTGGGGGGAGCTGTTTTTT
13 once NA TRBJ1-1 TRBV6-1 CASSDHMGTEAFF TGTGCCAGCAGTGATCACATGGGTACTGAAGCTTTCTTT
14 NA TRBD2 TRBJ2-7 TRBV4-1 CASSQISGVYEQYF TGCGCCAGCAGCCAAATCAGCGGGGTCTACGAGCAGTACTTC
15 NA TRBD1 TRBJ1-1 TRBV13 CASSHRQGMDTEAFF TGTGCCAGCAGCCATAGACAGGGAATGGACACTGAAGCTTTCTTT
13 NA NA TRBJ2-5 TRBV19 CASSIGELKTQYF TGTGCCAGTAGTATTGGGGAGTTGAAGACCCAGTACTTC
12 NA NA TRBJ2-7 TRBV28 CASIGSNYEQYF TGTGCCAGCATAGGATCTAACTACGAGCAGTACTTC
12 NA NA TRBJ2-7 TRBV28 CASSYTTYEQYF TGTGCCAGCAGCTATACGACATACGAGCAGTACTTC
14 many NA TRBJ1-6 TRBV5-8 CASRSEMSRAPLHF TGTGCCAGCAGGTCCGAAATGTCGCGCGCACCCCTCCACTTT
13 NA NA TRBJ2-2 TRBV6-5 CASSPKRSGELFF TGTGCCAGCAGTCCAAAAAGGTCCGGGGAGCTGTTTTTT
13 NA TRBD1 TRBJ2-7 TRBV28 CASSAGGVYEQYF TGTGCCAGCAGTGCAGGGGGCGTATACGAGCAGTACTTC
16 once TRBD1 TRBJ2-1 TRBV7-8 CASSRDRLLGRGEQFF TGTGCCAGCAGCCGGGACAGACTATTGGGACGCGGTGAGCAGTTCTTC
11 NA NA TRBJ2-5 TRBV5-1 CASRGGETQYF TGCGCCAGCAGGGGGGGAGAGACCCAGTACTTC
17 once TRBD1 TRBJ2-7 TRBV7-2 CASSLYGTDRLKSREYF TGTGCCAGCAGCTTATACGGGACGGACAGGCTAAAATCTCGGGAGTACTTC
12 NA TRBD1 TRBJ1-1 TRBV19 CASSIWDRGAFF TGTGCCAGTAGTATCTGGGACAGGGGAGCTTTCTTT
13 NA NA TRBJ2-5 TRBV7-6 CASSPSETQTQYF TGTGCCAGCAGCCCGTCAGAGACGCAGACCCAGTACTTC
14 NA TRBD1 TRBJ1-5 TRBV6-1 CASREYQGEQPQHF TGTGCCAGCAGGGAATATCAGGGGGAACAGCCCCAGCATTTT
15 NA TRBD2 TRBJ2-1 TRBV6-4 CASSDFGGRAGEQFF TGTGCCAGCAGTGACTTTGGCGGGAGGGCCGGTGAGCAGTTCTTC
13 once NA TRBJ2-3 TRBV25-1 CASSESAPDTQYF TGTGCCAGCAGTGAATCGGCGCCAGATACGCAGTATTTT
14 NA TRBD2 TRBJ2-7 TRBV28 CASKRRLAVYEQYF TGTGCCAGCAAGAGGAGACTAGCGGTCTACGAGCAGTACTTC
15 NA NA TRBJ1-1 TRBV14 CASSRNTGFGTEAFF TGTGCCAGCAGTAGGAATACAGGGTTCGGCACTGAAGCTTTCTTT
19 once TRBD2 TRBJ2-2 TRBV7-2 CASSRTSGGAVLNTGELFF TGTGCCAGCAGCCGGACTAGCGGGGGGGCGGTCTTGAACACCGGGGAGCTGTTTTTT
17 NA TRBD1 TRBJ1-1 TRBV18 CASSAGTGLSGSTEAFF TGTGCCAGCTCAGCGGGGACAGGCCTTTCTGGATCCACTGAAGCTTTCTTT
13 NA NA TRBJ2-1 TRBV2 CASTTRDYNEQFF TGTGCCAGCACCACCAGGGATTACAATGAGCAGTTCTTC
15 NA NA TRBJ1-5 TRBV9 CASSVGDTDNQPQHF TGTGCCAGCAGCGTAGGGGACACCGACAATCAGCCCCAGCATTTT
13 NA NA TRBJ1-5 TRBV7-2 CASSPGVREPQHF TGTGCCAGCAGCCCCGGGGTCCGGGAGCCCCAGCATTTT
16 NA NA TRBJ2-1 TRBV7-3 CASTVGGPVSYNEQFF TGTGCCAGCACCGTGGGGGGACCAGTCTCCTACAATGAGCAGTTCTTC
17 NA NA TRBJ2-7 TRBV6-1 CASSEKRRTALSYEQYF TGTGCCAGCAGTGAAAAGAGGCGGACCGCGCTATCCTACGAGCAGTACTTC
11 NA TRBD2 TRBJ2-1 TRBV20-1 CSVRPGGKQFF TGCAGTGTTAGACCGGGAGGGAAGCAGTTCTTC
15 NA TRBD2 TRBJ2-1 TRBV4-3 CASSQESGGFNEQFF TGCGCCAGCAGCCAAGAAAGCGGGGGGTTCAATGAGCAGTTCTTC
12 NA NA TRBJ2-3 TRBV7-2 CASSTDTDTQYF TGTGCCAGCAGCACAGACACAGATACGCAGTATTTT
13 NA TRBD1 TRBJ1-4 TRBV10-3 CAISGTGGEKLFF TGTGCCATCAGTGGGACAGGGGGAGAAAAACTGTTTTTT
14 many NA TRBJ1-1 TRBV6-5 CASSYQGSNTEAFF TGTGCCAGCAGTTATCAGGGATCTAACACTGAAGCTTTCTTT
12 NA NA TRBJ2-3 TRBV11-2 CASSPRADTQYF TGTGCCAGCAGCCCCCGAGCAGATACGCAGTATTTT
14 NA NA TRBJ1-4 TRBV2 CASSPTRAGEKLFF TGTGCCAGCAGCCCAACGAGGGCCGGTGAAAAACTGTTTTTT
15 once NA TRBJ1-5 TRBV6-6 CASSYSGDGNQPQHF TGTGCCAGCAGTTACAGCGGGGATGGCAATCAGCCCCAGCATTTT
14 NA NA TRBJ2-7 TRBV5-4 CASSSTGTTYEQYF TGTGCCAGCAGCTCGACAGGAACCACCTACGAGCAGTACTTC